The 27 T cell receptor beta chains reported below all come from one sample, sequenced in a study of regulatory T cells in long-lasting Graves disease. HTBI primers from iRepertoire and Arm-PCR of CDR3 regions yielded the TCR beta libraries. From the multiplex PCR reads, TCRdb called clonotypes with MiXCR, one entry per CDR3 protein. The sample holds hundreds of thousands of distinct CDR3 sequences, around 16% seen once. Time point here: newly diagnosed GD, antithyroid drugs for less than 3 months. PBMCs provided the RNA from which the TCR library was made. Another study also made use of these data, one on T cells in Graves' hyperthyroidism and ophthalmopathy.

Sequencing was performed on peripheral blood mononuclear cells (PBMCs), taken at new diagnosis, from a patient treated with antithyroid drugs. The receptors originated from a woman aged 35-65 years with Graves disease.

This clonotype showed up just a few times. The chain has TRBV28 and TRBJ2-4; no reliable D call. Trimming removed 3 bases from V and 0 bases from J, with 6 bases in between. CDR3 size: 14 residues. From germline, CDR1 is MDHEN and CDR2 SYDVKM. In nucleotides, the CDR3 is TGTGCCAGCAGTTTTACGCTAGCCAAAAACATTCAGTACTTC. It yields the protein CASSFTLAKNIQYF.

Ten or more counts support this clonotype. The CDR3 coding sequence is TGTGCCAGCAGCCAGGGACTAGCACCAGATACGCAGTATTTT. This codes for CASSQGLAPDTQYF. V and J are TRBV3-1 and TRBJ2-3, with 9 bases lining up with TRBD2. J was trimmed by 4 bases and V by 3 bases; bases with no gene match: 2. The CDR3 is made up of 14 amino acids. Germline V lookup: CDR1 LGHDT, CDR2 YNNKEL (reference sequence).

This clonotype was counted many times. For the CDR3, the DNA is TGTGCCAGCAGAGGTGTGGGGAGCGAGCAGTACTTC. It translates to CASRGVGSEQYF. J is TRBJ2-7 and V is TRBV28, with a possible D match to TRBD2 (5 bases). Germline lookup yields CDR1 MDHEN and CDR2 SYDVKM. The V end was cut by 6 bases, the J end by 6 bases, with 12 bases between. The CDR3 runs to 12 residues.

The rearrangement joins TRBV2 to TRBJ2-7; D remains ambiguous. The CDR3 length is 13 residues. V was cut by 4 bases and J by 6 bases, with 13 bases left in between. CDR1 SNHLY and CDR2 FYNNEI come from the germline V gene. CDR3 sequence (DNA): TGTGCCAGCAGTGCGAGGCAGGCGGTCGAGCAGTACTTC. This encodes CASSARQAVEQYF. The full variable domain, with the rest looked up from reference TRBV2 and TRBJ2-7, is EPEVTQTPSHQVTQMGQEVILRCVPISNHLYFYWYRQILGQKVEFLVSFYNNEISEKSEIFDDQFSVERPDGSNFTLKIRSTKLEDSAMYFCASSARQAVEQYFGPGTRLTVT.

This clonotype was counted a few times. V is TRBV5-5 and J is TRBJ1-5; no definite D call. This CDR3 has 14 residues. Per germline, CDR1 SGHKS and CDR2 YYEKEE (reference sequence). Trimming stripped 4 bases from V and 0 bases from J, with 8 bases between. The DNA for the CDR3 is TGTGCCAGCAGCAGCTTTAGTAGCAATCAGCCCCAGCATTTT. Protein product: CASSSFSSNQPQHF.

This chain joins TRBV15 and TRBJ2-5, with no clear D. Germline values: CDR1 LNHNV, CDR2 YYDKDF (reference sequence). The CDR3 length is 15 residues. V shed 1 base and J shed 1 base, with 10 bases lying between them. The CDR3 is CATSRGNSIQETQYF. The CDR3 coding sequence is TGTGCCACCAGCAGAGGAAACAGCATCCAAGAGACCCAGTACTTC.

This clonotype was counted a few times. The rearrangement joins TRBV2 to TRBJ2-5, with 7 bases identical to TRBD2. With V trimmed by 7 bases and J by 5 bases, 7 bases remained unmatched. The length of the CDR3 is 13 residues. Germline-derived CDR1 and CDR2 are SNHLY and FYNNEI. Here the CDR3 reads CASNPNGGETQYF. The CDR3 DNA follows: TGTGCCAGCAACCCCAACGGGGGGGAGACCCAGTACTTC.

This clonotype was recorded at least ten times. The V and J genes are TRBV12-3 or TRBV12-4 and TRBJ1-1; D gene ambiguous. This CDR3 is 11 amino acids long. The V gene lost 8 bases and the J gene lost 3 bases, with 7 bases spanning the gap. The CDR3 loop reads CASGKDTEAFF. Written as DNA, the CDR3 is TGTGCCAGCGGGAAGGACACTGAAGCTTTCTTT.

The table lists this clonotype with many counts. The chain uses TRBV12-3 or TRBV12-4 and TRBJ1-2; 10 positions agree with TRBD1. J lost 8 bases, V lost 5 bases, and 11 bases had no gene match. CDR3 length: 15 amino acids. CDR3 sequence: CASSPTGQGDSGYTF. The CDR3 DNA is TGTGCCAGCAGTCCTACCGGACAGGGGGACTCGGGCTACACCTTC.

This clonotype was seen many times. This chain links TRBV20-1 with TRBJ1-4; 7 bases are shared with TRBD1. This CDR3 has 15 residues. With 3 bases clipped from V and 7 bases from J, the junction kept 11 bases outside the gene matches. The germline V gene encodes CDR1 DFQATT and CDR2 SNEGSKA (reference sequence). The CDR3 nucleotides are TGCAGTGCTAGCGGGGGGGGACAGCGTTTTGAAAAACTGTTTTTT. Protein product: CSASGGGQRFEKLFF.

CDR3 nucleotide sequence: TGTGCCAGCAGCTTGGCCTCTGGGGGGGGGATATACAATGAGCAGTTCTTC. This sequence encodes CASSLASGGGIYNEQFF. The genes are TRBV5-4 and TRBJ2-1, with TRBD2 matching over 7 bases. V was pared by 0 bases and J by 4 bases, with 10 bases of the junction left unmatched. CDR1 and CDR2 (germline): SGHNT, YYREEE (reference sequence). The CDR3 totals 17 residues. The full variable domain, its missing parts supplied by reference TRBV5-4 and TRBJ2-1, is ETGVTQSPTHLIKTRGQQVTLRCSSQSGHNTVSWYQQALGQGPQFIFQYYREEENGRGNFPPRFSGLQFPNYSSELNVNALELDDSALYLCASSLASGGGIYNEQFFGPGTRLTVL.

The CDR3 is CASSSTGTESYEQYF. CDR3 nucleotides: TGTGCCAGCAGTTCAACCGGGACCGAGTCCTACGAGCAGTACTTC. This chain joins TRBV12-3 or TRBV12-4 and TRBJ2-7, with D perhaps matching TRBD1 or TRBD2 (5 bases each). V lost 4 bases to trimming and J lost 1 base, with 14 bases between them. The CDR3 extends over 15 amino acids.

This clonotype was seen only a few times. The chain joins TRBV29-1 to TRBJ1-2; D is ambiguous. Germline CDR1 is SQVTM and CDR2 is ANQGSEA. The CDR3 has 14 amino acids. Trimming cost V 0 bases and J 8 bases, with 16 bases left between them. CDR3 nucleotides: TGCAGCGTTGAAGATCTTCGACCCCTGAGAGGCTACACCTTC. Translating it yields CSVEDLRPLRGYTF.

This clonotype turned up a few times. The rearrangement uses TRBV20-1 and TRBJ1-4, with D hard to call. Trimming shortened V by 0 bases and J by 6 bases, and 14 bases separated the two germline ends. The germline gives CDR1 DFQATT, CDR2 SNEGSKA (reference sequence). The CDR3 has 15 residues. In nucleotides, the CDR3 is TGCAGTGCTAGAGATCCGCGGGTCGGGGATGAAAAACTGTTTTTT. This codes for CSARDPRVGDEKLFF.

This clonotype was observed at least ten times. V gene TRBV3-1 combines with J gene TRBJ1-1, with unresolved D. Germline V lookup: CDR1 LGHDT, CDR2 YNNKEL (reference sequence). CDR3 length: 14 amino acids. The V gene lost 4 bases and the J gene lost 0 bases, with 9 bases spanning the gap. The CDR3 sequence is CASSPTNMNTEAFF. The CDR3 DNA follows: TGTGCCAGCAGCCCGACAAACATGAACACTGAAGCTTTCTTT.

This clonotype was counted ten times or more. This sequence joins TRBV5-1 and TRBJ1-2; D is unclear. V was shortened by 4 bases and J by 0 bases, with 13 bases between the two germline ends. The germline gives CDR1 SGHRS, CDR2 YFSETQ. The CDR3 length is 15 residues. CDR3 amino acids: CASSPRTAANYGYTF. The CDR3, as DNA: TGCGCCAGCAGCCCGAGGACCGCAGCTAACTATGGCTACACCTTC.

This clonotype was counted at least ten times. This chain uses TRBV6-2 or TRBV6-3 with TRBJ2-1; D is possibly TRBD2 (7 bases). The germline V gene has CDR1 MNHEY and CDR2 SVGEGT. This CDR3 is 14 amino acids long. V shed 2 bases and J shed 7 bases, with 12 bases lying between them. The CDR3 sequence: CASSYRRGGNEQFF. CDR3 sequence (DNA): TGTGCCAGCAGTTACCGGAGGGGGGGGAATGAGCAGTTCTTC.

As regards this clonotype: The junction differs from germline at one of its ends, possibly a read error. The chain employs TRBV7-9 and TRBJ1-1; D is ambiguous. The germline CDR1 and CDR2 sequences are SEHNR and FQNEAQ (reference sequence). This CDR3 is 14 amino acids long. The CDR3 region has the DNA TGTGCCGGCAGCTTACCCGATTGGAACACTGAAGCTTTCTTT. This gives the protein CAGSLPDWNTEAFF.

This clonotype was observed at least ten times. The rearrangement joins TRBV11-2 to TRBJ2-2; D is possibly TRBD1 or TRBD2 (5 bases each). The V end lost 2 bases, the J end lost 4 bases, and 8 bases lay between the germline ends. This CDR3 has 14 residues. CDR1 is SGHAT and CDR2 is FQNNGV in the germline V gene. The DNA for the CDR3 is TGTGCCAGCAGCTTAAGAGGGACCACCGGGGAGCTGTTTTTT. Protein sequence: CASSLRGTTGELFF.

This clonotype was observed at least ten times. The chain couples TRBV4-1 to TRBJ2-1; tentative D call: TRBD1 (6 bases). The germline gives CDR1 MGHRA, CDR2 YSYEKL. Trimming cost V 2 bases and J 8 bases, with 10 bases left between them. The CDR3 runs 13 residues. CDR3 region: CASSQTGSHEQFF. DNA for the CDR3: TGCGCCAGCAGCCAAACAGGGTCCCATGAGCAGTTCTTC.

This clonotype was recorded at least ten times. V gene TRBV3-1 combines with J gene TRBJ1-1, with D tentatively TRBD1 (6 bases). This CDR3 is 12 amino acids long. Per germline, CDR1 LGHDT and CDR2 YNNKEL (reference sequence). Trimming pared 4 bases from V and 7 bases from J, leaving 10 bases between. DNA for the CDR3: TGTGCCAGCAGCCTGGACAGATTTGAAGCTTTCTTT. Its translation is CASSLDRFEAFF. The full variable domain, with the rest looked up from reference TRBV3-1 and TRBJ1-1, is DTAVSQTPKYLVTQMGNDKSIKCEQNLGHDTMYWYKQDSKKFLKIMFSYNNKELIINETVPNRFSPKSPDKAHLNLHINSLELGDSAVYFCASSLDRFEAFFGQGTRLTVV.

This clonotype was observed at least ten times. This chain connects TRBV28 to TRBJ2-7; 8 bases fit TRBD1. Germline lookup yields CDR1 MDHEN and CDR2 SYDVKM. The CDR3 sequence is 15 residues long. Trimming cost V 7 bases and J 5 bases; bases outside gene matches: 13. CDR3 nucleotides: TGTGCCAGCATCTCCCCGCGACAGGGGAGGAACGAGCAGTACTTC. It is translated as CASISPRQGRNEQYF.

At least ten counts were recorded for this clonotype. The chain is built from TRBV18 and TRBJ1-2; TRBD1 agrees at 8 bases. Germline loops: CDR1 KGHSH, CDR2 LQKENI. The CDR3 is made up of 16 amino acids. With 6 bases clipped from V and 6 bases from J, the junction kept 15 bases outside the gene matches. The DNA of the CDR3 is TGTGCCAGCTCCGCCATGCCCACAGGGGGTTTGCATGGCTACACCTTC. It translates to CASSAMPTGGLHGYTF.

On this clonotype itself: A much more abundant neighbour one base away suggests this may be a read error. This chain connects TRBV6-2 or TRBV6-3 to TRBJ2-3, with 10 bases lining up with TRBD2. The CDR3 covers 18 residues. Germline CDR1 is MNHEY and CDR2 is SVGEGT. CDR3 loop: CACSYNSPSGGGADTQYF. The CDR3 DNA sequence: TGTGCCTGCAGTTACAACTCGCCTAGCGGGGGTGGGGCAGATACGCAGTATTTT.

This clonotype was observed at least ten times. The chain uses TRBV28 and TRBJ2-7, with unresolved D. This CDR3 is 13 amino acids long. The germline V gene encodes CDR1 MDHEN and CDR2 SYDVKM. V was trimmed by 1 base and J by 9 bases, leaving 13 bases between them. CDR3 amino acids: CASSLLSAPLQYF. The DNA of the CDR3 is TGTGCCAGCAGTTTATTGTCCGCTCCGTTGCAGTACTTC.

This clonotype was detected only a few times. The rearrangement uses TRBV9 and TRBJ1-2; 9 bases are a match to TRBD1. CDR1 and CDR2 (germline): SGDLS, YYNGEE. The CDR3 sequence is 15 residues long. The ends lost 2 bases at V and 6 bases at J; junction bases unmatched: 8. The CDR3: CASSVRQGGWNGYTF. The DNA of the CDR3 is TGTGCCAGCAGCGTTAGACAGGGGGGTTGGAATGGCTACACCTTC. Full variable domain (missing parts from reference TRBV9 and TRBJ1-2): DSGVTQTPKHLITATGQRVTLRCSPRSGDLSVYWYQQSLDQGLQFLIQYYNGEERAKGNILERFSAQQFPDLHSELNLSSLELGDSALYFCASSVRQGGWNGYTFGSGTRLTVV.

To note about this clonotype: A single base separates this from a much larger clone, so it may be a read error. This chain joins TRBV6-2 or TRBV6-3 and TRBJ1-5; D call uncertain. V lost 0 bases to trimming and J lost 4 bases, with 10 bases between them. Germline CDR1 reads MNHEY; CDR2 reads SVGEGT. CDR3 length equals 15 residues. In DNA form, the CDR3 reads TGTGCCAGCAGTTACTCGGTTTACGGGAATCAGCCCCAGCATTTT. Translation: CASSYSVYGNQPQHF.